This TCR beta chain is from a study of shared clonotypes between healthy human individuals. Sorted-subset replicate PCRs used approximately 180 ng of genomic DNA. This amount corresponded to tens of thousands of T cell genomes. Authors' methods: In the immunoSEQ data, sequences were junction-only and lacked quality scores, so filtering differed. Produced via immunoSEQ multiplex PCR; TCRdb's table is partial and in-frame only. That table gives V, J and clone size, and the DNA gave D and trimming. The sample yields about 1 million clones, about 74% seen once. Germline loops: CDR1 MNHEY, CDR2 SVGAGI. Trimming took 5 bases from V and 3 from J; bases not matched to a gene: 8. The CDR3 is 15 residues long. As concerns this clone: Its antigen remains unknown.

The study's findings and limits: It was the non-shared clonotypes that had lower generation probabilities than clonotypes shared by all four donors.

It was into CD45RA+ naive and CD45RA-negative memory subsets that the CD4+ cells were split. The TCR originated in a man between 18 and 35 years old in good health. Sequenced material: memory CD4+ T cells sorted from blood. Subset defined: CD45RA-negative fraction. The chain employs TRBV6-5 and TRBJ2-7, with 9 positions matching TRBD2. The CDR3 loop is CASSTPAGGIYEQYF. In DNA form, the CDR3 reads TGTGCCAGCAGTACCCCAGCGGGGGGAATCTACGAGCAGTACTTC.